This passage covers 27 T cell receptor beta chains from one sample sequenced in a study of T cell responses to AZD1222 COVID-19 vaccine. TCRdb keeps only in-frame clones here, not all; method: immunoSEQ multiplex PCR. The sample lists 95,000 to 150,000 clones, 85% to 90% occurring once. The source was peripheral blood, collected on day 0 of AZD1222 vaccination. The source of these receptors is an adult in good health.

V gene TRBV30 combines with J gene TRBJ2-5; D perhaps matches TRBD2 (6 bases). Trimming removed 2 bases from V and 4 bases from J, with 8 bases in between. Germline CDR1 and CDR2: GTSNPN and SVGIG (reference sequence). The CDR3 contains 12 residues. Here the CDR3 reads CAWSFGGETQYF. The CDR3 nucleotides are TGTGCCTGGAGTTTCGGGGGAGAGACCCAGTACTTC.

The chain couples TRBV28 to TRBJ2-2, with D uncertain. Trimming pared 8 bases from V and 0 bases from J, leaving 10 bases between. The CDR3 length is 14 residues. The germline CDR1 and CDR2 sequences are MDHEN and SYDVKM. The CDR3 region is CASRSGPNTGELFF. CDR3 nucleotide sequence: TGTGCCAGCCGATCCGGCCCGAACACCGGGGAGCTGTTTTTT.

This chain joins TRBV5-1 and TRBJ2-7; no clear D. This CDR3 has 13 residues. Trimming took off 3 bases at V and 7 bases at J, with 14 bases between the two ends. The germline V gene has CDR1 SGHRS and CDR2 YFSETQ. CDR3 bases: TGCGCCAGCAGCTACTACAGTAATCAGGAGCAGTACTTC. Translation gives CASSYYSNQEQYF.

J is TRBJ2-7 and V is TRBV6-5, with a possible D match to TRBD1 (5 bases). Looked up from germline, CDR1 is MNHEY and CDR2 is SVGAGI. Trimming removed 0 bases from V and 3 bases from J, with 15 bases in between. The CDR3 sequence is 16 residues long. CDR3 bases: TGTGCCAGCAGTTACTCGTTTAATACAGGCCACTACGAGCAGTACTTC. Encoded protein: CASSYSFNTGHYEQYF.

The gene calls are TRBV19 and TRBJ2-2; possibly TRBD2 for D (6 bases). Germline loops: CDR1 LNHDA, CDR2 SQIVND (reference sequence). V was shortened by 4 bases and J by 0 bases, with 9 bases between the two germline ends. The length of the CDR3 is 15 residues. CDR3 in DNA: TGTGCCAGTAGTAGGGGGGAACCGAACACCGGGGAGCTGTTTTTT. Its translation: CASSRGEPNTGELFF.

The V gene is TRBV28, the J gene TRBJ2-1, with D unresolved. The germline V and J ends were trimmed by 2 bases and 12 bases, with 14 bases remaining between them. This CDR3 region has 13 residues. From germline, CDR1 is MDHEN and CDR2 SYDVKM. The CDR3 loop is CASSLPTPSLQFF. CDR3 DNA sequence: TGTGCCAGCAGTTTACCGACACCCTCGCTGCAGTTCTTC. Using reference TRBV28 and TRBJ2-1 for the parts outside the CDR3, the full variable domain is DVKVTQSSRYLVKRTGEKVFLECVQDMDHENMFWYRQDPGLGLRLIYFSYDVKMKEKGDIPEGYSVSREKKERFSLILESASTNQTSMYLCASSLPTPSLQFFGPGTRLTVL.

The rearrangement uses TRBV19 and TRBJ2-7; 10 nucleotides align to TRBD1. The V gene end was trimmed by 5 bases and the J gene end by 5 bases; junction bases not matched to a gene: 6. CDR3 length equals 14 residues. The V gene's germline CDR1 is LNHDA and CDR2 SQIVND (reference sequence). CDR3 amino acids: CASSGGTGVNEQYF. CDR3 bases: TGTGCCAGTAGTGGAGGGACAGGGGTGAACGAGCAGTACTTC.

The chain is built from TRBV2 and TRBJ1-1; D uncertain. The V end lost 2 bases, the J end lost 0 bases, and 7 bases lay between the germline ends. CDR3 length: 14 residues. Per germline, CDR1 SNHLY and CDR2 FYNNEI. In DNA, the CDR3 is TGTGCCAGCAGTGAACGGCGGTTGAACACTGAAGCTTTCTTT. It specifies CASSERRLNTEAFF.

CDR3 region: CASSEWTGDSGETQYF. The CDR3 region has the DNA TGTGCCAGCAGTGAGTGGACAGGGGATTCAGGAGAGACCCAGTACTTC. The chain is built from TRBV6-1 and TRBJ2-5, with 9 bases aligning to TRBD1. This CDR3 has 16 residues. Trimming removed 3 bases from V and 4 bases from J; junction bases left unmatched: 9. Looked up from germline, CDR1 is MNHNS and CDR2 is SASEGT.

The chain combines TRBV6-2 or TRBV6-3 with TRBJ2-6; TRBD1 matches at 7 bases. The CDR3 totals 15 residues. Germline CDR1 reads MNHEY; CDR2 reads SVGEGT. The junction had 4 bases not matched to a gene; V was cut back by 6 bases and J by 2 bases. The CDR3: CASSSTGAGANVLTF. The DNA of the CDR3 is TGTGCCAGCAGCTCCACAGGGGCTGGGGCCAACGTCCTGACTTTC.

The DNA for the CDR3 is TGCGCCAGCAGCGACGGGACAACAACTAATGAAAAACTGTTTTTT. Translation gives CASSDGTTTNEKLFF. The chain couples TRBV5-1 to TRBJ1-4, with D maybe TRBD1 (6 bases). The germline gives CDR1 SGHRS, CDR2 YFSETQ. V lost 4 bases and J 0 bases, leaving 10 bases between the germline ends. The CDR3 covers 15 residues.

The V and J genes are TRBV2 and TRBJ1-5; 7 nucleotides agree with TRBD1. The V segment lost 5 bases and the J segment 4 bases; nucleotides outside the gene matches: 8. CDR3 length equals 15 residues. The germline CDR1 and CDR2 sequences are SNHLY and FYNNEI. The DNA of the CDR3 is TGTGCCAGCAGTTACTGGGACAGAGAAAATCAGCCCCAGCATTTT. It translates to CASSYWDRENQPQHF.

Comment on this clone: Germline and junction disagree at one end, which may indicate a read error. The rearrangement uses TRBV4-1 and TRBJ2-5; no firm D call. There are 14 residues in the CDR3. Germline V gene data show CDR1 as MGHRA and CDR2 as YSYEKL. The CDR3 DNA is TGCGCCAGCAGCCAGTCCAACGACCAGGAGACCCAGTACTTC. Amino acid sequence: CASSQSNDQETQYF.

The chain employs TRBV29-1 and TRBJ2-3; 14 bases line up with TRBD2. CDR3 length: 17 amino acids. Germline CDR1 and CDR2: SQVTM and ANQGSEA. Trimming removed 8 bases from V and 4 bases from J; junction bases left unmatched: 14. The CDR3: CSLAGLAGDLSSDTQYF. CDR3 DNA sequence: TGCAGCCTAGCGGGACTAGCGGGGGACCTCAGTTCAGATACGCAGTATTTT.

The chain couples TRBV2 to TRBJ2-7; D may correspond to TRBD1 or TRBD2 (5 bases each). CDR3 length equals 16 residues. The V gene lost 6 bases and the J gene lost 0 bases, with 18 bases spanning the gap. Germline values: CDR1 SNHLY, CDR2 FYNNEI. The CDR3 region is CASRRDDPRSSYEQYF. DNA for the CDR3: TGTGCCAGCAGACGGGACGACCCGAGGAGCTCCTACGAGCAGTACTTC.

The table lists this clone with a count of one. The CDR3 sequence is CAISESGGTQYF. CDR3 in DNA: TGTGCCATCAGTGAGTCTGGGGGTACGCAGTATTTT. The chain is built from TRBV10-3 and TRBJ2-3; the D call may be TRBD1 or TRBD2 (5 bases each). The V gene lost 0 bases and the J gene lost 8 bases, with 6 bases spanning the gap. The CDR3 covers 12 residues. Germline assignment: CDR1 ENHRY and CDR2 SYGVKD.

The chain joins TRBV27 to TRBJ1-2; possible D gene TRBD1, 6 bases. This CDR3 spans 15 amino acids. Germline CDR1 and CDR2: MNHEY and SMNVEV (reference sequence). Trimming took off 7 bases at V and 6 bases at J, with 21 bases between the two ends. The CDR3 sequence: CASTSSSTGAHGYTF. The CDR3 nucleotides are TGTGCCAGCACATCTTCCTCTACGGGGGCGCATGGCTACACCTTC.

The chain couples TRBV19 to TRBJ1-2; D might be TRBD1 (5 bases). V was clipped by 6 bases and J by 4 bases, with 12 bases between them. The CDR3 totals 13 residues. Germline V CDR1 and CDR2: LNHDA, SQIVND (reference sequence). Here the CDR3 reads CASSRQPRYGYTF. The CDR3 nucleotides read TGTGCCAGTAGCCGACAGCCCCGCTATGGCTACACCTTC.

The chain employs TRBV24-1 and TRBJ1-2; no reliable D call. This CDR3 is built from 14 residues. The germline V and J ends were trimmed by 0 bases and 5 bases, with 9 bases remaining between them. In germline, CDR1 is KGHDR, CDR2 SFDVKD. CDR3 in amino acids: CATSDLIQFYGYTF. CDR3 DNA sequence: TGTGCCACCAGTGATTTGATACAGTTTTATGGCTACACCTTC.

This chain uses TRBV14 with TRBJ2-2; 7 bases line up with TRBD1. CDR3 length equals 15 residues. The V gene end was trimmed by 4 bases and the J gene end by 5 bases; junction bases not matched to a gene: 7. CDR1 and CDR2 from the germline V gene are SGHDN and FVKESK. The DNA for the CDR3 is TGTGCCAGCAGCCCCTCAGGGGGTTGGACCGGGGAGCTGTTTTTT. Its protein product is CASSPSGGWTGELFF.

The chain recombines TRBV27 with TRBJ1-2; TRBD1 matches 7 bases. Germline trimming cut 0 bases from V and 6 bases from J; bases unmatched to any gene: 16. The CDR3 extends over 18 amino acids. CDR1 is MNHEY, CDR2 SMNVEV, per germline (reference sequence). CDR3 in DNA: TGTGCCAGCAGTTTATCGAGGGCAGGGGGGACGAGGGAAAATGGCTACACCTTC. Amino acids: CASSLSRAGGTRENGYTF.

This chain joins TRBV7-9 and TRBJ2-7; D might be TRBD1 or TRBD2, each matching 5 bases. CDR3 length: 15 amino acids. Trimming cost V 2 bases and J 3 bases, with 14 bases left between them. The germline V gene encodes CDR1 SEHNR and CDR2 FQNEAQ (reference sequence). In nucleotides, the CDR3 is TGTGCCAGCAGCTTATCTCGGGACGTATTCTACGAGCAGTACTTC. This translates into CASSLSRDVFYEQYF.

J is TRBJ2-2 and V is TRBV4-1, with D maybe TRBD1 (6 bases). CDR3 size: 17 residues. V was clipped by 0 bases and J by 1 base, with 12 bases between them. Germline V gene data show CDR1 as MGHRA and CDR2 as YSYEKL. CDR3 region: CASSQEYRVENTGELFF. The CDR3 bases are TGCGCCAGCAGCCAAGAGTACAGGGTGGAGAACACCGGGGAGCTGTTTTTT.

This clone was found a few times. The chain carries TRBV5-1 and TRBJ2-7; 7 bases agree with TRBD1. The V segment lost 4 bases and the J segment 9 bases; nucleotides outside the gene matches: 13. The CDR3 runs to 14 residues. CDR1 and CDR2 from the germline V gene are SGHRS and YFSETQ. In DNA, the CDR3 is TGCGCCAGCAGCACAGATGCCGACAGGGTCGCGCAGTACTTC. It codes for CASSTDADRVAQYF.

On this clone: One end of the junction fails to match germline, which may point to a read error. This chain uses TRBV2 with TRBJ1-1; 9 bases fit TRBD1. The CDR3 contains 13 residues. CDR1 SNHLY and CDR2 FYNNEI come from the germline V gene. CDR3 residues: CAGRGQGNTEAFF. CDR3 in DNA: TGTGCCGGCAGGGGACAGGGGAACACTGAAGCTTTCTTT. The full variable domain, with the rest looked up from reference TRBV2 and TRBJ1-1, is EPEVTQTPSHQVTQMGQEVILRCVPISNHLYFYWYRQILGQKVEFLVSFYNNEISEKSEIFDDQFSVERPDGSNFTLKIRSTKLEDSAMYFCAGRGQGNTEAFFGQGTRLTVV.

The chain recombines TRBV28 with TRBJ1-5; 7 positions match TRBD1. This CDR3 is 14 amino acids long. J was trimmed by 6 bases and V by 2 bases; bases with no gene match: 4. Germline lookup yields CDR1 MDHEN and CDR2 SYDVKM. The CDR3 here is CASSLVRGGQPQHF. The CDR3 DNA reads as TGTGCCAGCAGTTTAGTCAGGGGGGGTCAGCCCCAGCATTTT.

This chain links TRBV19 with TRBJ1-5, with D tentatively TRBD1 (6 bases). V lost 5 bases to trimming and J lost 7 bases, with 21 bases between them. Germline V gene lookup returns CDR1 LNHDA and CDR2 SQIVND (reference sequence). CDR3 length: 16 residues. CDR3 DNA sequence: TGTGCCAGTAGTCAGCAGGGACATCGTACGGGGCAGCCCCAGCATTTT. Its translation: CASSQQGHRTGQPQHF.